This entry lists 22 T cell receptor beta chains sequenced from one sample in a study of memory CD8 T cells in hepatitis C reinfection. Sequenced by immunoSEQ multiplex PCR; TCRdb stores in-frame clones only, minus some. This table holds more than 45,000 clones, over 85% found once. The time point here: pre-reinfection, 55 to 20 weeks before reinfection detection. No in vitro expansion preceded TCR sequencing of the sorted cells. The specimen was naive CD8+ T cells sorted from blood. The source of these receptors is a man younger than 35 with hepatitis C virus infection.

The rearrangement joins TRBV5-4 to TRBJ1-1; D is uncertain. V dropped 2 bases and J dropped 1 base, with 9 bases sitting between them. Germline V gives CDR1 SGHNT, CDR2 YYREEE (reference sequence). The CDR3 contains 14 residues. This CDR3 reads CASSLGAGNTEAFF. The DNA of the CDR3 is TGTGCCAGCAGCTTAGGTGCAGGGAACACTGAAGCTTTCTTT.

The V gene is TRBV19, the J gene TRBJ2-1, with 10 bases fitting TRBD2. The V gene's germline CDR1 is LNHDA and CDR2 SQIVND (reference sequence). CDR3 length: 17 residues. With 5 bases clipped from V and 0 bases from J, the junction kept 7 bases outside the gene matches. The CDR3 DNA follows: TGTGCCAGTAGTCGAACTAGCGGGACCCACTCCTACAATGAGCAGTTCTTC. It is translated as CASSRTSGTHSYNEQFF.

Turning to this clone: The junction departs from the called germline gene at one end, perhaps through a read error. The chain couples TRBV13 to TRBJ2-3; 11 positions agree with TRBD2. In germline, CDR1 is PRHDT, CDR2 FYEKMQ (reference sequence). The CDR3 covers 16 residues. CDR3 loop: CASSIGLAGLTDTQYF. The CDR3, as DNA: TGTGCCAGCAGCATAGGACTAGCGGGTCTTACAGATACGCAGTATTTT.

The rearrangement joins TRBV2 to TRBJ2-5; 12 bases map to TRBD2. The J call may be wrong; the DNA end is better matched by TRBJ2-7. The CDR3 is made up of 17 amino acids. In germline, CDR1 is SNHLY, CDR2 FYNNEI. In DNA, the CDR3 is TGTGCCAGCAGCACCCGACTAGCGGGAGTTCAGGGCTACGAGCAGTACTTC. Translated: CASSTRLAGVQGYEQYF.

The chain carries TRBV30 and TRBJ1-1, with 10 bases aligning to TRBD1. Trimming at V came to 4 bases and at J to 4 bases, leaving 9 bases not matched to a gene. This CDR3 comprises 15 residues. Germline loops: CDR1 GTSNPN, CDR2 SVGIG (reference sequence). Written as DNA, the CDR3 is TGTGCCTGGACCCGGACAGGGGGAATGGCCACTGAAGCTTTCTTT. This sequence encodes CAWTRTGGMATEAFF. The variable domain in full, with the rest retrieved from reference TRBV30 and TRBJ1-1, is SQTIHQWPATLVQPVGSPLSLECTVEGTSNPNLYWYRQAAGRGLQLLFYSVGIGQISSEVPQNLSASRPQDRQFILSSKKLLLSDSGFYLCAWTRTGGMATEAFFGQGTRLTVV.

In the case of this clone: The junction departs from the called germline gene at one end, perhaps through a read error. The chain links TRBV7-6 to TRBJ2-3, with a weak D call TRBD2 (7 bases). Germline V gene data show CDR1 as SGHVS and CDR2 as FNYEAQ. The CDR3 runs to 17 residues. Here the CDR3 DNA reads TGTGCCAGCGTACTGAGAGGTGGGGGGGCCGAAACAGATATGCAGTATTTT. This sequence encodes CASVLRGGGAETDMQYF.

V gene TRBV5-6 combines with J gene TRBJ2-7, with 8 bases identical to TRBD2. V trimming: 4 bases; J trimming: 3 bases; junction bases outside the gene matches: 12. The germline V gene encodes CDR1 SGHDT and CDR2 YYEEEE. The CDR3 length is 16 residues. Written as DNA, the CDR3 is TGTGCCAGCAGCGGAGAAGCCGGGACTAGTGTCTACGAGCAGTACTTC. It is translated as CASSGEAGTSVYEQYF.

The genes are TRBV7-2 and TRBJ2-6; a possible D gene is TRBD1 (5 bases). V lost 5 bases to trimming and J lost 4 bases, with 9 bases between them. CDR1 and CDR2 from the germline V gene are SGHTA and FQGNSA. The CDR3 sequence is 14 residues long. The CDR3 loop reads CASSPGFGANVLTF. The DNA for the CDR3 is TGTGCCAGCAGCCCAGGGTTCGGGGCCAACGTCCTGACTTTC.

The V and J genes are TRBV30 and TRBJ1-5; TRBD1 matches 9 bases. The CDR3 extends over 15 amino acids. V lost 0 bases to trimming and J lost 3 bases; unmatched junction nucleotides: 3. Germline values: CDR1 GTSNPN, CDR2 SVGIG (reference sequence). CDR3 coding DNA: TGTGCCTGGAGTGTAGGACAGGGGAACAATCAGCCCCAGCATTTT. This gives the protein CAWSVGQGNNQPQHF. The full variable domain, with the rest looked up from reference TRBV30 and TRBJ1-5, is SQTIHQWPATLVQPVGSPLSLECTVEGTSNPNLYWYRQAAGRGLQLLFYSVGIGQISSEVPQNLSASRPQDRQFILSSKKLLLSDSGFYLCAWSVGQGNNQPQHFGDGTRLSIL.

The CDR3 nucleotides read TGCGCCAGCAGCCAAGAAGTTAGCGGGGGGGAAGAGACCCAGTACTTC. Translating gives CASSQEVSGGEETQYF. The V and J genes are TRBV4-3 and TRBJ2-5, with 11 bases identical to TRBD2. The CDR3 runs to 16 residues. Unmatched junction bases numbered 3, after V lost 0 bases and J lost 3 bases. Germline CDR1 is LGHNA and CDR2 is YSLEER.

The J gene is TRBJ2-1, the V gene TRBV11-3; TRBD2 matches 7 bases. V lost 5 bases and J lost 0; bases outside the gene matches: 4. Germline CDR1 reads SGHNT; CDR2 reads YENEEA. The CDR3 length is 15 residues. The CDR3 DNA reads TGTGCCAGCAGCCCGTCGGGGGGCTCCTACAATGAGCAGTTCTTC. It encodes CASSPSGGSYNEQFF.

V is TRBV28 and J is TRBJ2-5, with D possibly TRBD2 on 6 matching bases. This CDR3 comprises 18 residues. The V gene's germline CDR1 is MDHEN and CDR2 SYDVKM. V was shortened by 4 bases and J by 2 bases, with 23 bases between the two germline ends. The chain's CDR3 is CASSSTALAEETQETQYF. In DNA, the CDR3 is TGTGCCAGCAGTTCCACGGCCTTAGCGGAAGAAACTCAAGAGACCCAGTACTTC.

V gene TRBV11-2 combines with J gene TRBJ2-1; TRBD2 matches 8 bases. The germline CDR1 and CDR2 sequences are SGHAT and FQNNGV. The CDR3 is made up of 15 amino acids. The J segment lost 4 bases and the V segment lost 4 bases, leaving 6 bases of the junction unmatched. The CDR3 DNA follows: TGTGCCAGCAGCTCCTCTGTAGCGGGGTACAATGAGCAGTTCTTC. It codes for CASSSSVAGYNEQFF.

The chain employs TRBV5-5 and TRBJ1-5; D gene ambiguous. Germline lookup yields CDR1 SGHKS and CDR2 YYEKEE (reference sequence). V shed 0 bases and J shed 3 bases, with 10 bases lying between them. The CDR3 extends over 15 amino acids. This CDR3 reads CASSLGGFNNQPQHF. DNA for the CDR3: TGTGCCAGCAGCTTGGGAGGGTTTAACAATCAGCCCCAGCATTTT.

CDR3 nucleotide sequence: TGTGCCAGCAGCCCCGGGACAGGGGAGGACGAGCAGTACTTC. Translating gives CASSPGTGEDEQYF. The V gene is TRBV7-9, the J gene TRBJ2-7; TRBD1 agrees at 10 bases. CDR3 length equals 14 residues. Losses at the gene ends were 5 bases for V and 5 bases for J; bases not matched to a gene: 6. Germline V gene lookup returns CDR1 SEHNR and CDR2 FQNEAQ (reference sequence).

The chain couples TRBV4-3 to TRBJ2-2; D might be TRBD2 (7 bases). V was clipped by 2 bases and J by 5 bases, with 15 bases between them. The CDR3 consists of 16 residues. Germline V gives CDR1 LGHNA, CDR2 YSLEER. CDR3 bases: TGCGCCAGCAGCCAACTCCCGGGGGGCCGAACCGGGGAGCTGTTTTTT. Translated: CASSQLPGGRTGELFF.

V and J are TRBV15 and TRBJ2-2; TRBD2 aligns across 12 bases. Unmatched junction bases numbered 1, after V lost 9 bases and J lost 8 bases. Germline CDR1 LNHNV, CDR2 YYDKDF (reference sequence). This CDR3 comprises 12 residues. The CDR3 spells CATGTSGGELFF. Here the CDR3 DNA reads TGTGCCACTGGGACTAGCGGGGGGGAGCTGTTTTTT.

The chain carries TRBV7-9 and TRBJ1-1, with TRBD1 matching 10 bases. Germline loops: CDR1 SEHNR, CDR2 FQNEAQ (reference sequence). With V trimmed by 3 bases and J by 3 bases, 7 bases remained unmatched. The length of the CDR3 is 16 residues. The CDR3 spells CASSFTTGTGDTEAFF. The DNA of the CDR3 is TGTGCCAGCAGCTTCACTACCGGGACAGGGGACACTGAAGCTTTCTTT.

This chain uses TRBV27 with TRBJ2-3, with a possible D match to TRBD1 (5 bases). V was trimmed by 0 bases and J by 2 bases, leaving 12 bases between them. There are 16 residues in the CDR3. Germline CDR1 MNHEY, CDR2 SMNVEV (reference sequence). DNA for the CDR3: TGTGCCAGCAGTTTATCAGGTCAGGGCTTCACAGATACGCAGTATTTT. Its protein product is CASSLSGQGFTDTQYF.

The table lists this clone with a few counts. The CDR3: CASMSGGESYGYTF. The CDR3 nucleotides read TGTGCCAGTATGTCGGGCGGGGAAAGTTATGGCTACACCTTC. The chain carries TRBV19 and TRBJ1-2; D is unresolved. V gave up 7 bases and J gave up 5 bases, with 17 bases separating them. Germline CDR1 reads LNHDA; CDR2 reads SQIVND (reference sequence). The CDR3 spans 14 residues.

The chain links TRBV11-2 to TRBJ2-7; no clear D. CDR1 and CDR2 (germline): SGHAT, FQNNGV. The CDR3 has 13 amino acids. V was clipped by 3 bases and J by 0 bases, with 6 bases between them. The CDR3 DNA reads as TGTGCCAGCAGCTTTATTAGCTCCTACGAGCAGTACTTC. Its translation: CASSFISSYEQYF.

This clone has only a few counts. The V gene is TRBV27, the J gene TRBJ1-5; D may be TRBD1 (5 bases). This CDR3 region has 13 residues. Trimming pared 8 bases from V and 0 bases from J, leaving 8 bases between. The germline V gene encodes CDR1 MNHEY and CDR2 SMNVEV (reference sequence). CDR3 sequence reads: CASPDSSNQPQHF. CDR3 DNA: TGTGCCAGCCCCGACAGTAGCAATCAGCCCCAGCATTTT.